Given below is one T cell receptor (beta chain) in context. Treatment indicated: some 19 received Ad26.COV2.S at low or high dose, single or two shots; 5 received placebo; per-sample allocation not given. Day 63 after the first vaccine or placebo injection was the time point for sampling. This specimen comes from a study of Ad26.COV2.S vaccination and SARS-CoV-2 variants. Study context: The authors gave Ad26.COV2.S intramuscularly, either once or twice 56 days apart.

The germline V gene has CDR1 GTSNPN and CDR2 SVGIG (reference sequence). V was shortened by 2 bases and J by 7 bases, with 8 bases between the two germline ends. The CDR3 consists of 11 residues. This table comes from immunoSEQ multiplex PCR, and its TCRdb copy is limited to in-frame clones, with some not included. The data contain 300,000 to 350,000 clones, roughly 90% of them seen just once; the ten biggest clones take up around 5.5%. The source material was peripheral blood, sampled in a trial of Ad26.COV2.S vaccine versus placebo. The V and J genes are TRBV30 and TRBJ1-2; no definite D call. The TCR comes from a person aged 18-65 years who received the Ad26.COV2.S COVID-19 vaccine or a placebo. The CDR3 DNA is TGTGCCTGGAGTCCAGGCTTTGGCTACACCTTC. Its protein product is CAWSPGFGYTF.